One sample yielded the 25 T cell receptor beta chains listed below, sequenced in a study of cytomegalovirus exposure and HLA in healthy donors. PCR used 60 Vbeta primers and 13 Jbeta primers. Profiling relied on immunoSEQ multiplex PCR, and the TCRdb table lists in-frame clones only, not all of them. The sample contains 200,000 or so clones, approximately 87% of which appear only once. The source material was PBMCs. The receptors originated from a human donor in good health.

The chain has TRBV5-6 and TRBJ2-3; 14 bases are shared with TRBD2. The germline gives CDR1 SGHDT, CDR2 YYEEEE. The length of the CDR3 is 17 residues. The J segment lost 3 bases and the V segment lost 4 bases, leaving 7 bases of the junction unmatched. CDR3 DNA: TGTGCCAGCAGCGGGGCGACTAGCGGGAGGGAAACAGATACGCAGTATTTT. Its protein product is CASSGATSGRETDTQYF. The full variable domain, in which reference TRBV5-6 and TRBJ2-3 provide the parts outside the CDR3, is DAGVTQSPTHLIKTRGQQVTLRCSPKSGHDTVSWYQQALGQGPQFIFQYYEEEERQRGNFPDRFSGHQFPNYSSELNVNALLLGDSALYLCASSGATSGRETDTQYFGPGTRLTVL.

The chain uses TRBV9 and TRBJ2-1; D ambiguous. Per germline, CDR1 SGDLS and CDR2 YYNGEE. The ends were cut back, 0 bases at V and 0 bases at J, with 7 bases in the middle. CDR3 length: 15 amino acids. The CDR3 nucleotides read TGTGCCAGCAGCGTAGTCGGTAGCTCCTACAATGAGCAGTTCTTC. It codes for CASSVVGSSYNEQFF. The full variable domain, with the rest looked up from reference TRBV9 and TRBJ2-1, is DSGVTQTPKHLITATGQRVTLRCSPRSGDLSVYWYQQSLDQGLQFLIQYYNGEERAKGNILERFSAQQFPDLHSELNLSSLELGDSALYFCASSVVGSSYNEQFFGPGTRLTVL.

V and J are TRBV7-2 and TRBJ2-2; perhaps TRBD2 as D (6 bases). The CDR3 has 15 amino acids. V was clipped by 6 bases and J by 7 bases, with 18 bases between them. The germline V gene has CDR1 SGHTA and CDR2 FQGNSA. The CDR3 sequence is CASRLGGDSSGELFF. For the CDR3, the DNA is TGTGCCAGCAGACTAGGAGGGGATTCAAGCGGGGAGCTGTTTTTT.

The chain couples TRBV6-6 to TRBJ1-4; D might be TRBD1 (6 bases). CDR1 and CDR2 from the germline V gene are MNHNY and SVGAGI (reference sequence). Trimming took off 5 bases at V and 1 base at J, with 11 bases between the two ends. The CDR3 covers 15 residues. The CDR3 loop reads CASSLSRGTNEKLFF. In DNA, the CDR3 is TGTGCCAGCAGTCTAAGCAGGGGAACTAATGAAAAACTGTTTTTT.

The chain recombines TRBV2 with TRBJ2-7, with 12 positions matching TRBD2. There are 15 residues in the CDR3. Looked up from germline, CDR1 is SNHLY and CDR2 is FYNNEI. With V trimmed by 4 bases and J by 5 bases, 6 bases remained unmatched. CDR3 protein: CASSGLAGGTDEQYF. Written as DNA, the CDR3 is TGTGCCAGCAGTGGGCTAGCGGGAGGGACGGACGAGCAGTACTTC. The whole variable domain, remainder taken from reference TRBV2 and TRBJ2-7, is EPEVTQTPSHQVTQMGQEVILRCVPISNHLYFYWYRQILGQKVEFLVSFYNNEISEKSEIFDDQFSVERPDGSNFTLKIRSTKLEDSAMYFCASSGLAGGTDEQYFGPGTRLTVT.

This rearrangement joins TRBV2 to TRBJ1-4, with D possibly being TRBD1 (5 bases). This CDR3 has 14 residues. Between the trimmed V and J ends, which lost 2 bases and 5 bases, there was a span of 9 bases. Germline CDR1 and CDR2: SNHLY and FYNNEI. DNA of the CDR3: TGTGCCAGCAGTGAAAGCAGGGCGAATGAAAAACTGTTTTTT. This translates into CASSESRANEKLFF.

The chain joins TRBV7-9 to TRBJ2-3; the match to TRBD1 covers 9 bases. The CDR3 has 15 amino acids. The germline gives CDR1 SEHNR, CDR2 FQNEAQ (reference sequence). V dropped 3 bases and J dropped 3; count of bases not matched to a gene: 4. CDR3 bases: TGTGCCAGCAGCTTGGACAGGGGAGCAACAGATACGCAGTATTTT. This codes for CASSLDRGATDTQYF.

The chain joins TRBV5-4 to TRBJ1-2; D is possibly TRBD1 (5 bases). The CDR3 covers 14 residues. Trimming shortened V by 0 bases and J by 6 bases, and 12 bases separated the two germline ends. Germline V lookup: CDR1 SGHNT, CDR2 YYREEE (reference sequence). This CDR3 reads CASSLAGGRNGYTF. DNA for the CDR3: TGTGCCAGCAGCTTGGCCGGGGGGAGGAATGGCTACACCTTC.

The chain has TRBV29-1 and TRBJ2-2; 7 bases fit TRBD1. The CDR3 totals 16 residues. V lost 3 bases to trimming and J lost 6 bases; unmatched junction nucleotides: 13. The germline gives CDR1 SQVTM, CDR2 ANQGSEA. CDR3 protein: CSVDRLRGPGAGELFF. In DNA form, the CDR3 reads TGCAGCGTTGATCGTTTAAGGGGGCCCGGGGCCGGGGAGCTGTTTTTT.

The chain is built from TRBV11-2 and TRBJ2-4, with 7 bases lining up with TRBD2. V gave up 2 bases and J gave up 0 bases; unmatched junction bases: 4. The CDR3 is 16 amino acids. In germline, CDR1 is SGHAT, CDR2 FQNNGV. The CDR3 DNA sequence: TGTGCCAGCAGCTTACAGGCTAGCGGAGCCAAAAACATTCAGTACTTC. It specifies CASSLQASGAKNIQYF. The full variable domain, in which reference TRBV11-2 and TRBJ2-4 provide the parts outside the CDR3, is EAGVAQSPRYKIIEKRQSVAFWCNPISGHATLYWYQQILGQGPKLLIQFQNNGVVDDSQLPKDRFSAERLKGVDSTLKIQPAKLEDSAVYLCASSLQASGAKNIQYFGAGTRLSVL.

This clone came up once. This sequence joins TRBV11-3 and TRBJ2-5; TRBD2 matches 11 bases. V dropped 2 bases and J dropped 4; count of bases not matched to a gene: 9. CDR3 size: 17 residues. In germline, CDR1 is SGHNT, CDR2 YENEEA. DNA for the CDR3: TGTGCCAGCAGCTTATGGCCGATAGCGGGAGGGAGAGAGACCCAGTACTTC. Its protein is CASSLWPIAGGRETQYF.

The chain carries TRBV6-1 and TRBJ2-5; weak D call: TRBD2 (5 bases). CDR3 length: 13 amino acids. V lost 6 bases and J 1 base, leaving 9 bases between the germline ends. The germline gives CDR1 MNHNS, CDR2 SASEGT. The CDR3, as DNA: TGTGCCAGCAGGGGGAGCGGCCAAGAGACCCAGTACTTC. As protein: CASRGSGQETQYF.

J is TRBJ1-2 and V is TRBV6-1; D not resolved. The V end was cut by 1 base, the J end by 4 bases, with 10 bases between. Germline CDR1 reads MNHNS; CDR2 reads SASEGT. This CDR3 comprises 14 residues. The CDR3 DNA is TGTGCCAGCAGTGAAGGATCCGGGAGCTATGGCTACACCTTC. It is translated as CASSEGSGSYGYTF.

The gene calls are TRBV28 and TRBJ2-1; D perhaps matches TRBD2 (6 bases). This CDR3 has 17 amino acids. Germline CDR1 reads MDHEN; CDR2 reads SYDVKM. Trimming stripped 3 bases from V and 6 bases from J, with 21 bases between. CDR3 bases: TGTGCCAGCAGTTTCTCCCCTCGGGGGTGGCAGGGCAATGAGCAGTTCTTC. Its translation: CASSFSPRGWQGNEQFF.

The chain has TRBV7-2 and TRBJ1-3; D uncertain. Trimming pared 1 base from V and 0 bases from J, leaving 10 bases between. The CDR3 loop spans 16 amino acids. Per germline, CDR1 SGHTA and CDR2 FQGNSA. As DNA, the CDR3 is TGTGCCAGCAGCTTAGTTGAGGCAGCCTCTGGAAACACCATATATTTT. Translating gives CASSLVEAASGNTIYF.

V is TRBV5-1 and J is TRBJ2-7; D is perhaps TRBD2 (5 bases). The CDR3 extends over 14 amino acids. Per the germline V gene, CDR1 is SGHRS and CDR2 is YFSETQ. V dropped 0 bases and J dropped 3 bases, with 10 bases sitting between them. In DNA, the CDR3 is TGCGCCAGCAGCTTGGGGGAGTATTTCTACGAGCAGTACTTC. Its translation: CASSLGEYFYEQYF.

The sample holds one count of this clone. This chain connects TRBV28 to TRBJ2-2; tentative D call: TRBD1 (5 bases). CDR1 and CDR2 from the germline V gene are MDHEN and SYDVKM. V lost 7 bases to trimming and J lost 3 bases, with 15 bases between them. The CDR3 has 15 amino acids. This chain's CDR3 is CASKSGRADTGELFF. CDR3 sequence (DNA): TGTGCCAGCAAAAGTGGCAGGGCCGACACCGGGGAGCTGTTTTTT.

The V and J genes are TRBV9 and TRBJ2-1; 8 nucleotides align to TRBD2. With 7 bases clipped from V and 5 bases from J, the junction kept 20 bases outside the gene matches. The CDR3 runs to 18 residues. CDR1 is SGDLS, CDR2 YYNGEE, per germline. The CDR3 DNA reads TGTGCCAGCGGGAGGCTAGCGGGCTTTCTCCCCCGAGACAATGAGCAGTTCTTC. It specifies CASGRLAGFLPRDNEQFF.

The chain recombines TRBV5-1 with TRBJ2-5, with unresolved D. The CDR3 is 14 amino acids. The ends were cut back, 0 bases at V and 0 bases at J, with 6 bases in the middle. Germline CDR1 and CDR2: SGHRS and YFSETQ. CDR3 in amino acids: CASSLGANQETQYF. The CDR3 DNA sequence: TGCGCCAGCAGCTTGGGGGCCAACCAAGAGACCCAGTACTTC.

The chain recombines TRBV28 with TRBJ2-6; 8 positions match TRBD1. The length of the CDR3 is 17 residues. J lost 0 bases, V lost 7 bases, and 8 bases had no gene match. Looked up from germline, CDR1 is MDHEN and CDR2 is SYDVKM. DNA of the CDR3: TGTGCCAGCAACCCTCAGGGGGCGGCCTCTGGGGCCAACGTCCTGACTTTC. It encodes CASNPQGAASGANVLTF.

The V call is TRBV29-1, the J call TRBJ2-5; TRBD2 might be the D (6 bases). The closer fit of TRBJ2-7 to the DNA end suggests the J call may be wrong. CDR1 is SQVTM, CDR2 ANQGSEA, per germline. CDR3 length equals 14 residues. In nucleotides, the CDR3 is TGCAGCGTTGAGGGTAGCGGAAGAAACTACGAGCAGTACTTC. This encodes CSVEGSGRNYEQYF.

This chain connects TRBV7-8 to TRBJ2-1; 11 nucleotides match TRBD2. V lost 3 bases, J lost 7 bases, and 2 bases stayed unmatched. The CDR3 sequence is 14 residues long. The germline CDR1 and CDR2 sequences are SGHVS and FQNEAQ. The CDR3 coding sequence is TGTGCCAGCAGCTTTAGCGGGAGGGCGAATGAGCAGTTCTTC. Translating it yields CASSFSGRANEQFF.

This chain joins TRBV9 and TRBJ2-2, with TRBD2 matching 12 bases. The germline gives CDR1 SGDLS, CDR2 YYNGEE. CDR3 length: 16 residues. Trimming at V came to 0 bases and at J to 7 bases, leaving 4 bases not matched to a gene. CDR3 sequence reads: CASSVGLAGAVGELFF. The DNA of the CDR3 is TGTGCCAGCAGCGTAGGACTAGCGGGAGCTGTCGGGGAGCTGTTTTTT.

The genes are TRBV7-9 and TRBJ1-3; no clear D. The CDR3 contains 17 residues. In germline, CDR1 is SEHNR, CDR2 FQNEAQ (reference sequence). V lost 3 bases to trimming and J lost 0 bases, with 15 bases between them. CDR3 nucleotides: TGTGCCAGCAGCTTCTTCCTTGGAGACTACTCTGGAAACACCATATATTTT. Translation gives CASSFFLGDYSGNTIYF.

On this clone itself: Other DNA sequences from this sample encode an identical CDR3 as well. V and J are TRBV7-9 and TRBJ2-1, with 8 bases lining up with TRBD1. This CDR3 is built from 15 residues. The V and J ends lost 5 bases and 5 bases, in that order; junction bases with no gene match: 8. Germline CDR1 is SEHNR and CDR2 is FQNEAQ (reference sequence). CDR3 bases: TGTGCCAGCAGCCCTGGACAGGGATTGGACAATGAGCAGTTCTTC. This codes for CASSPGQGLDNEQFF.